This entry features one TCR beta chain sequence. The target antigen is unknown. This entry comes from a study of cytomegalovirus exposure and HLA in healthy donors. Study outcomes and limitations: In a later analysis, most CMV-associated TCR beta chains appeared HLA-restricted.

PCR involved 60 Vbeta and 13 Jbeta primers. Method: immunoSEQ multiplex PCR; TCRdb's copy keeps in-frame clones and lacks some. The table has about 190,000 clones, over 70% seen once; the top ten hold 3.1%. Germline CDR1 reads SGHTA; CDR2 reads FQGNSA. There are 13 residues in the CDR3. V shed 4 bases and J shed 7 bases, with 12 bases lying between them. The V gene is TRBV7-2, the J gene TRBJ2-3; D not certain. The origin of this receptor is a woman in her twenties or thirties in good health and CMV-seropositive. Sequencing input: PBMCs. The CDR3 DNA reads TGTGCCAGCAGCTCCCCCGAGGCCTATACGCAGTATTTT. Amino acids: CASSSPEAYTQYF.